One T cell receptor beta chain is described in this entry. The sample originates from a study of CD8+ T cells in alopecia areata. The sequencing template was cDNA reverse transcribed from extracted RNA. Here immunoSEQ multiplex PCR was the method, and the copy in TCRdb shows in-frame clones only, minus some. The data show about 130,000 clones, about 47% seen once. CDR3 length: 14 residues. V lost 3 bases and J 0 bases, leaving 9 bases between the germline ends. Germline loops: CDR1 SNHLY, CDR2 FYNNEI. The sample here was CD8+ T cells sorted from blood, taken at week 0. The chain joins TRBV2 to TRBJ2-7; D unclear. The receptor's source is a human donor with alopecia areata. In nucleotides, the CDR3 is TGTGCCAGCAGTGAGGCGGCAAGCTCCTACGAGCAGTACTTC. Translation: CASSEAASSYEQYF.